This T cell receptor beta chain was captured in a study of tumor-infiltrating lymphocytes in primary liver carcinoma. General study findings and limits: Tumor region pairs outstripped tumor-adjacent and tumor-blood pairs in overlap.

As regards this clonotype: Its antigen remains unidentified. Sequence at one end of the junction differs from germline and may be a read error.

From 500 ng total RNA, TCR beta cDNA was generated with a primer in the constant region. Three nested multiplex PCR rounds, a slightly modified ARM-PCR method, built the TCR beta libraries. TCRdb passed the multiplex PCR reads through MiXCR, listing each CDR3 protein once. The table has 20,000 to 30,000 distinct CDR3 sequences, roughly three quarters seen once. Between roughly 20 and 32 mg of unsorted bulk tissue served as the source from which RNA and DNA were co-extracted. Primary liver carcinoma, confirmed by histopathology, was surgically resected. Sequencing was carried out using liver tumor tissue from sampling region 5. Subset given: tumor region T5, tumor centre. The sequence derives from a woman under 40 with primary liver carcinoma and hepatitis B virus infection.

The DNA of the CDR3 is TGTGCCAGCAGCTTATTCTTCGGAGTGGGAGGCCCTTACAATGAGCAGTTCTTT. Residues: CASSLFFGVGGPYNEQFF. This chain connects TRBV7-3 to TRBJ2-1; D possibly corresponds to TRBD2 (6 bases). The length of the CDR3 is 18 residues. Germline V gene sequence: CDR1 SGHTA, CDR2 FQGTGA.